This T cell receptor (beta chain) comes out of a study of blood T cells in healthy people across ages. Study observations and caveats: In these data, TCR beta diversity tracked strongly with naive T cell percentage.

The CDR3 has 12 residues. V was shortened by 3 bases and J by 9 bases, with 9 bases between the two germline ends. The germline V gene encodes CDR1 SGHTA and CDR2 FQGNSA. Peripheral blood samples of roughly 9.8 milliliters were drawn from each donor. Each sample had at least 6 million PBMCs isolated. Next came a second PCR, run for 7 to 11 cycles, which used a sample-barcoded 5' primer along with a J-beta primer mix. TCRdb independently ran MiXCR on the 5' RACE reads; one entry per CDR3 protein. The table has some 1,500,000 distinct CDR3 sequences, approximately 43% seen once. In the case of this clonotype: Antigen specificity is unknown.

The clonotype was recovered from a woman aged 18-35 years in good health. J is TRBJ2-1 and V is TRBV7-2; D unresolved. The sequenced sample consisted of blood. DNA of the CDR3: TGTGCCAGCAGCTTCCCGTGGGGTGAGCAGTTCTTC. The encoded protein is CASSFPWGEQFF.